This T cell receptor (beta chain) was obtained from a study of blood T cells in healthy people across ages. Study-wide points: While age rose, TCR beta diversity per million T cells dropped in a roughly linear way.

This CDR3 has 15 amino acids. CDR1 KGHDR and CDR2 SFDVKD come from the germline V gene. As regards this clonotype: Its specificity is unknown. At one boundary the junction diverges from the germline segment, which might be a read error.

Using a J-beta primer mix together with a sample-barcoded 5' primer, a second PCR was run for roughly 6 to 12 cycles. TCRdb called the 5' RACE reads again in MiXCR, with one record for every CDR3 protein. The sample holds roughly 790,000 distinct CDR3 sequences, around 46% seen once. The material sequenced was blood. The source of this sequence is a woman aged 60-70 years in good health. The chain has TRBV24-1 and TRBJ2-1; weak D call: TRBD1 (5 bases). CDR3 amino acids: CATSALDTTYNEQFF. For the CDR3, the DNA is TGTGCCACCAGTGCTTTGGACACAACCTACAATGAGCAGTTCTTC.